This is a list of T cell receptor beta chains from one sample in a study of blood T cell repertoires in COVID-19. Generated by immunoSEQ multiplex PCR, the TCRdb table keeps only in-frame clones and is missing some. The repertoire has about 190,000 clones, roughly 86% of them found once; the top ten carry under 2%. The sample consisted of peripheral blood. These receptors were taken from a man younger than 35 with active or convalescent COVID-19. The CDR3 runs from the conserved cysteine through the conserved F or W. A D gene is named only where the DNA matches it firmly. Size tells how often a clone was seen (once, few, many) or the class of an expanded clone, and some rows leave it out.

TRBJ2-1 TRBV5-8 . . CASSFGRGSYNEQFF TGTGCCAGCAGCTTCGGGCGGGGATCCTACAATGAGCAGTTCTTC
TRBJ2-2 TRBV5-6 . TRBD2 CASSLTKRDRGTGELFF TGTGCCAGCAGCTTGACCAAGCGGGACCGAGGCACCGGGGAGCTGTTTTTT
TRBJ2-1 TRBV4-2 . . CASSQDRERIHNEQFF TGTGCCAGCAGCCAAGATCGCGAGCGGATCCATAATGAGCAGTTCTTC
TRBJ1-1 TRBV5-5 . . CASSLRTANTEAFF TGTGCCAGCAGTTTGCGGACAGCGAACACTGAAGCTTTCTTT
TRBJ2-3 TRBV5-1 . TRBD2 CASSLVLAGDTDTQYF TGCGCCAGCAGCTTGGTGCTAGCGGGGGACACAGATACGCAGTATTTT
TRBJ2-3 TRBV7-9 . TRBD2 CASSPSVGGSTDTQYF TGTGCCAGCAGCCCAAGTGTGGGGGGGAGCACAGATACGCAGTATTTT
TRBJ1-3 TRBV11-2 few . CASSFRIQGWTSSGNTIYF TGTGCCAGCAGCTTTCGGATACAGGGATGGACGTCCTCTGGAAACACCATATATTTT
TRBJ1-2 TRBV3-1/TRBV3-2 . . CASSQVGGFAGYTF TGTGCCAGCAGCCAAGTGGGGGGTTTTGCTGGCTACACCTTC
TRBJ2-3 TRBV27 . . CASSLGGIGTDTQYF TGTGCCAGCAGTTTAGGGGGGATCGGCACAGATACGCAGTATTTT
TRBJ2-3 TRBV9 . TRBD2 CASQSGTDSPSTDTQYF TGTGCCAGCCAAAGCGGGACGGATAGCCCTAGCACAGATACGCAGTATTTT
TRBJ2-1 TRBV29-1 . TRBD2 CSATPSGSSYNEQFF TGCAGCGCCACCCCTAGCGGGAGCTCCTACAATGAGCAGTTCTTC
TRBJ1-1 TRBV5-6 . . CASSLQGNTEAFF TGTGCCAGCAGCTTACAGGGGAACACTGAAGCTTTCTTT
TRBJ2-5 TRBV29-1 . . CSVFSGSTQYF TGCAGCGTCTTTAGCGGCTCAACCCAGTACTTC
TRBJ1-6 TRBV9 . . CASSVAGSPNNSPLHF TGTGCCAGCAGCGTAGCTGGTAGTCCGAATAATTCACCCCTCCACTTT
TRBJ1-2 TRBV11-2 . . CASSLGADGYGYTF TGTGCCAGCAGCTTAGGGGCAGACGGCTATGGCTACACCTTC
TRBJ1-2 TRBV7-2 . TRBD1 CASSLTGGPNYGYTF TGTGCCAGCAGCTTGACAGGGGGCCCCAACTATGGCTACACCTTC
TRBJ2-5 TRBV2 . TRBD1 CGGQIVRSETQYF TGTGGGGGACAGATTGTTCGGTCAGAGACCCAGTACTTC
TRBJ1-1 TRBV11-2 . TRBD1 CASSGQGAVDTEAFF TGTGCCAGCAGTGGACAGGGGGCGGTTGACACTGAAGCTTTCTTT
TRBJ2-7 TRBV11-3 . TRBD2 CASSLGGGRASEQYF TGTGCCAGCAGCTTAGGGGGCGGGAGGGCCAGCGAGCAGTACTTC
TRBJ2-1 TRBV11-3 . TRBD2 CASSLDGGWRDGYNEQFF TGTGCCAGCAGCTTAGACGGGGGGTGGCGGGATGGCTACAATGAGCAGTTCTTC
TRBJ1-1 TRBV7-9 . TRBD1 CASRPGTGGLVTEAFF TGTGCCAGCAGACCCGGGACAGGGGGCTTGGTCACTGAAGCTTTCTTT
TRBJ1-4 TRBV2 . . CASKALLNEKLFF TGTGCCAGCAAAGCACTCCTTAATGAAAAACTGTTTTTT
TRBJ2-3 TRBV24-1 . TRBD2 CATSRSGGDDTQYF TGTGCCACCAGTCGTAGCGGGGGGGACGATACGCAGTATTTT
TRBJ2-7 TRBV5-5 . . CASSLVGTKYEQYF TGTGCCAGCAGCTTGGTGGGCACAAAATACGAGCAGTACTTC
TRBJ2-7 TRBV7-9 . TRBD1 CASSLNAPPDRGPTYEQYF TGTGCCAGCAGCTTAAATGCGCCCCCGGACAGGGGACCCACCTACGAGCAGTACTTC
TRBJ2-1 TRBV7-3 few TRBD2 CASSLGLAGSNEQFF TGTGCCAGCAGCTTAGGACTAGCGGGATCGAATGAGCAGTTCTTC